Listed below are T cell receptor beta chains from one sample, sequenced in a study of T cell responses to AZD1222 COVID-19 vaccine. The repertoire was sequenced with immunoSEQ multiplex PCR; TCRdb's copy has only in-frame clones and lacks some. The repertoire holds 150,000 to 200,000 clones, with approximately 94% as singletons. Sequenced here: peripheral blood, sampled on day 0 of AZD1222 vaccination. These receptors originate from an adult in good health. Both conserved end residues are part of each CDR3. Fields, in order: CDR3 length, V gene, J gene, CDR3 protein.

>13|TRBV27|TRBJ1-2
CASSLKWGSSWTF
>14|TRBV7-9|TRBJ1-1
CASSLAGLDTEAFF
>14|TRBV30|TRBJ1-5
CAWSVTYSNQPQHF
>15|TRBV6-5|TRBJ2-5
CASKILAGVTETQYF
>14|TRBV28|TRBJ2-7
CASTHRAAAYEQYF
>14|TRBV5-5|TRBJ2-7
CASSRTLNTYEQYF
>15|TRBV27|TRBJ2-2
CASKVEARDTGELFF
>15|TRBV11-2|TRBJ2-1
CASSFSGGRAFEQFF
>15|TRBV5-1|TRBJ1-1
CASSLAPRADTEAFF
>15|TRBV10-1|TRBJ2-3
CASSERREIPDTQYF
>12|TRBV28|TRBJ2-7
CASSLLAGEQYF
>14|TRBV5-6|TRBJ2-7
CASSKRQGAYEQYF
>17|TRBV27|TRBJ2-2
CASSLLAGWINTGELFF
>13|TRBV10-3|TRBJ2-7
CATKGSGSYEQYF
>15|TRBV23-1|TRBJ1-2
CASSQSSGPNYGYTF
>13|TRBV27|TRBJ1-1
CASSDRGRTEAFF
>15|TRBV15|TRBJ1-6
CATSRDLGIDSPLHF
>12|TRBV11-1|TRBJ1-1
CASSPENTEAFF
>12|TRBV7-7|TRBJ2-3
CASSPDTDTQYF
>15|TRBV24-1|TRBJ1-2
CATSDAHDRNYGYTF
>12|TRBV28|TRBJ1-6
CASTPGRLALHF
>14|TRBV6-5|TRBJ2-1
CASNPGQGGNEQFF
>13|TRBV28|TRBJ2-7
CATRQSLVYEQYF
>14|TRBV9|TRBJ1-1
CASSVAMSDTEAFF
>12|TRBV29-1|TRBJ2-1
CSVEMRWGEQFF
>16|TRBV7-2|TRBJ1-1
CASSTRGTGGPTEAFF
>14|TRBV7-6|TRBJ1-1
CASSLGFMNTEAFF
>12|TRBV24-1|TRBJ1-2
CATSDGGAGYTF
>15|TRBV19|TRBJ2-7
CASSIGQGRRNEQYF
>18|TRBV27|TRBJ2-1
CASSLTVPSGRAGNEQFF
>17|TRBV19|TRBJ2-2
CASIQFIGTDNTGELFF
>14|TRBV5-4|TRBJ2-1
CASSLVGTRNEQFF
>12|TRBV2|TRBJ1-4
CASSPRGTGLFF
>13|TRBV27|TRBJ2-7
CASAKGGVYEQYF
>16|TRBV6-1|TRBJ2-1
CASSEWVSGSSYEQFF
>13|TRBV2|TRBJ1-6
CASAGQGDSPLHF
>14|TRBV16|TRBJ1-5
CASSLGDSNQPQHF
>17|TRBV11-2|TRBJ1-2
CASSLVGRGQRTYGYTF
>13|TRBV7-9|TRBJ2-7
CASRGLRGYEQYF